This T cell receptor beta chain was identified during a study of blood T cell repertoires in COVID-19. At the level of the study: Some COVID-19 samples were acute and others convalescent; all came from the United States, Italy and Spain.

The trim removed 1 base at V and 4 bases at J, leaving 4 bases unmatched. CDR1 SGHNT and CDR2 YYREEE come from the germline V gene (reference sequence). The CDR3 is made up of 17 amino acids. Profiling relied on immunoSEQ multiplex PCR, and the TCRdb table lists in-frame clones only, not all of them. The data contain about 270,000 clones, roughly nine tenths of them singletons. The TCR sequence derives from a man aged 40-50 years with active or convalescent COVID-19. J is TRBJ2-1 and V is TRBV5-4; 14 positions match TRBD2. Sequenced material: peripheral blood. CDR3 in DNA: TGTGCCAGCAGCTTGAGGGGACTAGCGGGGGCTTACAATGAGCAGTTCTTC. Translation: CASSLRGLAGAYNEQFF.